Listed below are T cell receptor beta chains from one sample, sequenced in a study of regulatory T cells in long-lasting Graves disease. TCRdb processed the multiplex PCR reads anew with MiXCR; each CDR3 protein has one entry. The sample has 500,000 or so distinct CDR3 sequences, approximately 16% seen once. Separately, the same data were catalogued under a study of T cells in Graves' hyperthyroidism and ophthalmopathy.

The starting material was peripheral blood mononuclear cells (PBMCs), obtained at new diagnosis, from a patient treated with antithyroid drugs. The source of these receptors is a woman aged 40-60 years with Graves disease. The CDR3 runs from the conserved cysteine through the conserved F or W. D genes are given only for firm matches.

v_gene: TRBV27
j_gene: TRBJ1-1
len: 14
d_gene: NA
CDR3aa: CASSFGAAYTEAFF

v_gene: TRBV6-1
j_gene: TRBJ2-7
len: 12
d_gene: TRBD1
CDR3aa: CASSEQGDEQYF

v_gene: TRBV7-2
j_gene: TRBJ2-2
len: 15
d_gene: NA
CDR3aa: CASSLERGGTGELFF

v_gene: TRBV7-8
j_gene: TRBJ1-1
len: 14
d_gene: NA
CDR3aa: CANSLQAVNTEAFF

v_gene: TRBV6-9
j_gene: TRBJ2-1
len: 17
d_gene: TRBD2
CDR3aa: CASSYRTSGGPRDEQFF

v_gene: TRBV3-1
j_gene: TRBJ1-1
len: 10
d_gene: NA
CDR3aa: CASSQVTVFF

v_gene: TRBV6-2/TRBV6-3
j_gene: TRBJ1-4
len: 13
d_gene: NA
CDR3aa: CASKISGGEKLFF

v_gene: TRBV9
j_gene: TRBJ2-7
len: 14
d_gene: NA
CDR3aa: CASSVSGADYEQYF

v_gene: TRBV20-1
j_gene: TRBJ2-2
len: 14
d_gene: NA
CDR3aa: CSASRGANTGELFF

v_gene: TRBV2
j_gene: TRBJ2-1
len: 15
d_gene: NA
CDR3aa: CASSEEASSYNEQFF

v_gene: TRBV28
j_gene: TRBJ2-7
len: 14
d_gene: TRBD2
CDR3aa: CASSLTSDIYEQYF

v_gene: TRBV24-1
j_gene: TRBJ2-3
len: 12
d_gene: NA
CDR3aa: CATSDSTDTQYF

v_gene: TRBV28
j_gene: TRBJ1-1
len: 11
d_gene: NA
CDR3aa: CASSPQGSAFF

v_gene: TRBV7-2
j_gene: TRBJ1-5
len: 15
d_gene: TRBD1
CDR3aa: CASSRDRGQGQPQHF

v_gene: TRBV3-1
j_gene: TRBJ2-1
len: 16
d_gene: TRBD2
CDR3aa: CASSQGLASGGNEQFF

v_gene: TRBV3-1
j_gene: TRBJ1-2
len: 13
d_gene: NA
CDR3aa: CASSQGLGGGYTF

v_gene: TRBV10-3
j_gene: TRBJ1-3
len: 15
d_gene: NA
CDR3aa: CAISDTESTGNTIYF

v_gene: TRBV18
j_gene: TRBJ1-6
len: 15
d_gene: TRBD1
CDR3aa: CASSHLDRGDSPLHF

v_gene: TRBV5-1
j_gene: TRBJ2-2
len: 17
d_gene: TRBD2
CDR3aa: CASSLVAGGPNTGELFF

v_gene: TRBV4-1
j_gene: TRBJ1-6
len: 15
d_gene: NA
CDR3aa: CASSPENRIDSPLHF

v_gene: TRBV12-3/TRBV12-4
j_gene: TRBJ1-2
len: 15
d_gene: NA
CDR3aa: CASSIGDVKVGGYTF

v_gene: TRBV2
j_gene: TRBJ2-1
len: 15
d_gene: NA
CDR3aa: CASSESPLLAHEQFF

v_gene: TRBV5-4
j_gene: TRBJ1-6
len: 14
d_gene: NA
CDR3aa: CASSPGRYNSPLHF

v_gene: TRBV27
j_gene: TRBJ1-1
len: 14
d_gene: NA
CDR3aa: CASSSFDRPTEAFF

v_gene: TRBV2
j_gene: TRBJ1-3
len: 15
d_gene: TRBD1
CDR3aa: CASRDRTSSGNTIYF

v_gene: TRBV7-9
j_gene: TRBJ2-7
len: 15
d_gene: NA
CDR3aa: CASSEGRLSSYDQYF

v_gene: TRBV3-1
j_gene: TRBJ1-1
len: 14
d_gene: TRBD1
CDR3aa: CASSQDWGQSEAFF

v_gene: TRBV28
j_gene: TRBJ2-7
len: 19
d_gene: TRBD1
CDR3aa: CASSSPLGTGDTSFYEQYF

v_gene: TRBV9
j_gene: TRBJ2-3
len: 13
d_gene: NA
CDR3aa: CASSVDGSDTQYF

v_gene: TRBV19
j_gene: TRBJ2-2
len: 15
d_gene: NA
CDR3aa: CASSMRGMNTGELFF

v_gene: TRBV7-2
j_gene: TRBJ2-5
len: 13
d_gene: TRBD2
CDR3aa: CASSTSVQETQHF

v_gene: TRBV4-1
j_gene: TRBJ1-3
len: 15
d_gene: NA
CDR3aa: CASSLDSYSGNTIYF

v_gene: TRBV4-1
j_gene: TRBJ2-5
len: 14
d_gene: NA
CDR3aa: CASSQGSLEGTQYF

v_gene: TRBV29-1
j_gene: TRBJ1-1
len: 13
d_gene: TRBD1
CDR3aa: CSGGQGMNTEAFF

v_gene: TRBV20-1
j_gene: TRBJ1-2
len: 14
d_gene: NA
CDR3aa: CSARDQGKSVGYTF

v_gene: TRBV20-1
j_gene: TRBJ2-3
len: 14
d_gene: TRBD2
CDR3aa: CSASPGTTTDTQYF

v_gene: TRBV5-1
j_gene: TRBJ2-3
len: 12
d_gene: NA
CDR3aa: CASSLPMDTQYF

v_gene: TRBV6-5
j_gene: TRBJ2-1
len: 14
d_gene: NA
CDR3aa: CASSYSILHNEQFF

v_gene: TRBV7-9
j_gene: TRBJ1-2
len: 13
d_gene: NA
CDR3aa: CASSVDSSYGYTF

v_gene: TRBV20-1
j_gene: TRBJ2-7
len: 14
d_gene: NA
CDR3aa: CSARRAGGSYEQYF

v_gene: TRBV20-1
j_gene: TRBJ2-7
len: 13
d_gene: NA
CDR3aa: CSARQTETYEQYF

v_gene: TRBV28
j_gene: TRBJ2-7
len: 12
d_gene: NA
CDR3aa: CASRAVPYEQYF

v_gene: TRBV12-3/TRBV12-4
j_gene: TRBJ1-1
len: 16
d_gene: TRBD1
CDR3aa: CASSTRQGENSAEAFF

v_gene: TRBV6-1
j_gene: TRBJ1-5
len: 16
d_gene: NA
CDR3aa: CASSEQGFGGGQPQHF

v_gene: TRBV30
j_gene: TRBJ1-1
len: 15
d_gene: NA
CDR3aa: CAWRVSGALNAEAFF